A selection of T cell receptor beta chains follows, all from one sample in a study of pediatric ulcerative colitis. The protocol was immunoSEQ multiplex PCR, while the TCRdb copy is restricted to in-frame clones and leaves out a portion. The data contain 20,000 to 25,000 clones, 71% of them singletons. Sequencing used gut tissue. The receptors were sampled from a boy aged 10-17 years with severe ulcerative colitis. The CDR3 runs from the conserved cysteine through the conserved F or W. Fields, in order: J gene, V gene, CDR3 protein.

TRBJ1-5 | TRBV2 | CASKIEANQPQHF
TRBJ2-7 | TRBV7-9 | CASSLGLRNYEQYF
TRBJ1-2 | TRBV5-4 | CASRYRVGDYGYTF
TRBJ1-1 | TRBV4-3 | CASSQGQGSNTEAFF
TRBJ1-2 | TRBV28 | CASSFRGAWYGYTF
TRBJ2-2 | TRBV11-2 | CASSLDQTVGGELFF
TRBJ2-3 | TRBV19 | CASSIQGARTDTQYF
TRBJ2-2 | TRBV10-1 | CASSTGELFF
TRBJ1-1 | TRBV5-1 | CASSLENLQYTEAFF
TRBJ1-3 | TRBV4-3 | CASSQEGFGNTIYF
TRBJ1-1 | TRBV5-1 | CASSSYGESNTEAFF
TRBJ1-3 | TRBV9 | CASSPDVTPGGNTIYF
TRBJ2-1 | TRBV27 | CASSLFGYQVGEQFF
TRBJ2-1 | TRBV9 | CASSEQASTYNEQFF
TRBJ2-5 | TRBV7-3 | CASSPGGAGKETQYF
TRBJ1-2 | TRBV4-1 | CASSQDPSQGSNYGYTF
TRBJ2-1 | TRBV7-9 | CATLQRGVDGGNEQFF
TRBJ2-4 | TRBV19 | CASSPRVFGTTKNIQYF
TRBJ2-7 | TRBV14 | CASSRRTGYEQYF
TRBJ2-1 | TRBV30 | CAWNTDSSSYNEQFF
TRBJ1-1 | TRBV9 | CASNPGPGMNTEAFF
TRBJ2-2 | TRBV29-1 | CSANRATGELFF
TRBJ2-1 | TRBV7-8 | CASSARDNEQFF
TRBJ2-5 | TRBV5-4 | CASSLDLGFQETQYF
TRBJ1-4 | TRBV4-1 | CASSRLQGVNEKLFF
TRBJ1-1 | TRBV5-1 | CASSTGQGKNTEAFF
TRBJ2-7 | TRBV7-9 | CASSLSMGYEQYF
TRBJ1-1 | TRBV5-1 | CAASEGAEAFF
TRBJ1-2 | TRBV18 | CASSPTLGGYTF
TRBJ1-1 | TRBV13 | CASSPWTDHPEAFF
TRBJ2-7 | TRBV27 | CASSLEAGSFGQYF
TRBJ1-6 | TRBV7-3 | CASSDRTPGSPLHF
TRBJ1-2 | TRBV6-5 | CASKDRAYGYTF
TRBJ1-1 | TRBV7-8 | CASSLAGVSGIEAFF
TRBJ1-1 | TRBV6-6 | CASRPDRGEAFF
TRBJ2-5 | TRBV29-1 | CSVENLGWRTGAQYF
TRBJ2-2 | TRBV30 | CAWSGPNTGELFF
TRBJ2-1 | TRBV6-1 | CASSEYIAGGLHEQFF
TRBJ1-2 | TRBV2 | CAKRQGSEYGYTF
TRBJ2-7 | TRBV5-4 | CASSSRDRGPHEQYF
TRBJ2-4 | TRBV30 | CAWSALTGSNIQYF
TRBJ1-2 | TRBV14 | CASSQWKGANYGYTF
TRBJ2-5 | TRBV10-3 | CAISGQGQETQYF
TRBJ2-7 | TRBV19 | CASSSSSYEQYF
TRBJ1-1 | TRBV6-1 | CATEKGDTEAFF
TRBJ1-2 | TRBV18 | CASSQEVYGYTF
TRBJ2-7 | TRBV18 | CASSLQRVGEQYF
TRBJ2-3 | TRBV9 | CASSVDPAGGHFDTQYF